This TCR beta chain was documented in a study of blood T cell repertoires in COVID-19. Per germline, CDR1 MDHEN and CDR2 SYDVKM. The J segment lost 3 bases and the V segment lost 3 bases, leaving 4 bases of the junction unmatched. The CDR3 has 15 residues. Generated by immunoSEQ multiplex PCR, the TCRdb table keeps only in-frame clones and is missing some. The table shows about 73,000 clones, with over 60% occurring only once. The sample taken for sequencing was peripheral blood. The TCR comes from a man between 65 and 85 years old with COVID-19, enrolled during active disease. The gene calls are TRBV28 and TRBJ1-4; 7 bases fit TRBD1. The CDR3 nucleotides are TGTGCCAGCAGTTTCCCCGGGACAGCTAATGAAAAACTGTTTTTT. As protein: CASSFPGTANEKLFF.